One sample yielded the 20 T cell receptor beta chains listed below, sequenced in a study of shared clonotypes between healthy human individuals. Assay used: immunoSEQ multiplex PCR; TCRdb lists only in-frame clones, some missing. The sample gives hundreds of thousands of clones, roughly 70% of which show up once; more than 1.5% is in the top ten. The sequenced material came from memory CD4+ T cells sorted from blood. The subset was: CD45RA-negative fraction. Every receptor here comes from a woman in her twenties or thirties in good health.

J is TRBJ2-7 and V is TRBV11-3; a weak D match, TRBD1 (6 bases). The germline gives CDR1 SGHNT, CDR2 YENEEA. The CDR3 has 14 residues. V was pared by 5 bases and J by 1 base, with 12 bases between. The CDR3 loop reads CASSQGTLSYEQYF. The CDR3 coding sequence is TGTGCCAGCAGCCAAGGGACACTTTCCTACGAGCAGTACTTC.

Written as DNA, the CDR3 is TGTGCCAGCAGCTTATCCGGAACTAGCGGGAGTGGCGAGCAGTACTTC. Its translation is CASSLSGTSGSGEQYF. The chain employs TRBV7-2 and TRBJ2-7, with 11 positions matching TRBD2. V lost 2 bases and J lost 6; bases outside the gene matches: 9. This CDR3 region has 16 residues. Per germline, CDR1 SGHTA and CDR2 FQGNSA.

The rearrangement uses TRBV28 and TRBJ1-3, with D maybe TRBD1 (5 bases). The CDR3 covers 16 residues. The V gene's germline CDR1 is MDHEN and CDR2 SYDVKM. Trimming took 4 bases from V and 0 from J, leaving 13 bases between them. In nucleotides, the CDR3 is TGTGCCAGCAGTTCCGGGGGGGAAAGCTCTGGAAACACCATATATTTT. Translation gives CASSSGGESSGNTIYF.

The V gene is TRBV11-2, the J gene TRBJ2-5, with TRBD2 as a possible D gene (6 bases). The CDR3 extends over 13 amino acids. V was clipped by 6 bases and J by 5 bases, with 13 bases between them. Germline-derived CDR1 and CDR2 are SGHAT and FQNNGV. The CDR3 loop is CASRWRVMETQYF. The CDR3 region has the DNA TGTGCCAGCAGGTGGAGGGTTATGGAGACCCAGTACTTC.

The genes are TRBV5-1 and TRBJ2-3, with 8 bases aligning to TRBD2. CDR1 is SGHRS, CDR2 YFSETQ, per germline. Germline trimming cut 3 bases from V and 4 bases from J; bases unmatched to any gene: 10. There are 16 residues in the CDR3. CDR3 in amino acids: CASSWLTSADSDTQYF. CDR3 DNA sequence: TGCGCCAGCAGCTGGTTGACTAGCGCCGATTCAGATACGCAGTATTTT.

As concerns this clone: Other DNA sequences within the sample encode an identical CDR3. The chain links TRBV10-3 to TRBJ2-5; a weak D match, TRBD1 (6 bases). The CDR3 consists of 14 residues. The germline gives CDR1 ENHRY, CDR2 SYGVKD. The V and J ends lost 0 bases and 2 bases respectively, with 7 bases between them. CDR3 sequence: CAISESTGQETQYF. The CDR3, as DNA: TGTGCCATCAGTGAGTCTACAGGGCAAGAGACCCAGTACTTC.

This clone was counted a few times. The chain has TRBV29-1 and TRBJ1-1, with D possibly being TRBD1 (6 bases). With 4 bases removed from V and 0 bases from J, the gap between germline ends came to 9 bases. In germline, CDR1 is SQVTM, CDR2 ANQGSEA. This CDR3 has 13 residues. The CDR3 protein is CSVGTALNTEAFF. The CDR3 DNA sequence: TGCAGCGTTGGGACAGCCTTGAACACTGAAGCTTTCTTT.

The CDR3 DNA is TGTGCAAGTCGCCTGGGCCCGGACAATCAGCCCCAGCATTTT. It specifies CASRLGPDNQPQHF. The chain couples TRBV12-2 to TRBJ1-5; the D call of TRBD1 is as the table states it, not checked on the DNA. TRBV12-2 is a recognized pseudogene. The CDR3 runs to 14 residues.

This chain uses TRBV28 with TRBJ2-4; 8 nucleotides align to TRBD2. J lost 9 bases, V lost 3 bases, and 4 bases had no gene match. Germline CDR1 and CDR2: MDHEN and SYDVKM. CDR3 size: 13 residues. DNA of the CDR3: TGTGCCAGCAGTTTGAGCGGGAGCAGCATTCAGTACTTC. The encoded protein is CASSLSGSSIQYF.

A note on this clone: The same CDR3 arises from other DNA sequences in this sample as well. The V and J genes are TRBV2 and TRBJ2-3, with TRBD2 matching over 12 bases. V was pared by 6 bases and J by 0 bases, with 1 base of the junction left unmatched. This CDR3 has 15 residues. Germline V gene data show CDR1 as SNHLY and CDR2 as FYNNEI. The CDR3 nucleotides read TGTGCCAGCAGGGGGACTAGCGGGAGCACAGATACGCAGTATTTT. Protein sequence: CASRGTSGSTDTQYF.

The chain couples TRBV5-4 to TRBJ1-2; no reliable D call. The germline V and J ends were trimmed by 1 base and 0 bases, with 10 bases remaining between them. The length of the CDR3 is 15 residues. From germline, CDR1 is SGHNT and CDR2 YYREEE (reference sequence). The CDR3 protein is CASSLPGLANYGYTF. The CDR3 nucleotides are TGTGCCAGCAGCTTGCCGGGATTAGCTAACTATGGCTACACCTTC.

Notes on this clone: The same CDR3 arises from other DNA sequences in this sample as well. V gene TRBV29-1 combines with J gene TRBJ2-5, with a possible D match to TRBD2 (6 bases). CDR1 is SQVTM, CDR2 ANQGSEA, per germline. With 3 bases removed from V and 5 bases from J, the gap between germline ends came to 10 bases. The CDR3 consists of 12 residues. In nucleotides, the CDR3 is TGCAGCGTTGAGGGGGGTAGGGAGACCCAGTACTTC. It is translated as CSVEGGRETQYF.

This clone showed up just a few times. The rearrangement joins TRBV7-8 to TRBJ1-1, with D possibly matching TRBD1 (6 bases). The CDR3 is 14 residues long. Germline values: CDR1 SGHVS, CDR2 FQNEAQ. V was trimmed by 6 bases and J by 1 base, leaving 12 bases between them. CDR3 in DNA: TGTGCCAGCAGTGTCAGGGGTACGAACACTGAAGCTTTCTTT. Amino acids: CASSVRGTNTEAFF.

This sequence joins TRBV30 and TRBJ1-1; D remains ambiguous. The length of the CDR3 is 15 residues. Germline-derived CDR1 and CDR2 are GTSNPN and SVGIG (reference sequence). With 3 bases removed from V and 1 base from J, the gap between germline ends came to 15 bases. The CDR3 sequence is CAWRIRSGRNTEAFF. CDR3 nucleotides: TGTGCCTGGAGAATTCGGTCAGGTAGGAACACTGAAGCTTTCTTT.

Only a few counts were recorded for this clone. The rearrangement uses TRBV27 and TRBJ2-1; possible D gene TRBD2, 7 bases. In germline, CDR1 is MNHEY, CDR2 SMNVEV (reference sequence). With 3 bases removed from V and 8 bases from J, the gap between germline ends came to 20 bases. The CDR3 covers 16 residues. The CDR3 bases are TGTGCCAGCAGTTTCCGTCTAGGGGGAGGGCCCTATGAGCAGTTCTTC. Protein sequence: CASSFRLGGGPYEQFF.

J is TRBJ2-2 and V is TRBV9; D is unresolved. Germline CDR1 reads SGDLS; CDR2 reads YYNGEE. CDR3 size: 14 residues. The V end lost 4 bases, the J end lost 0 bases, and 7 bases lay between the germline ends. The CDR3 spells CASSTSPNTGELFF. The DNA of the CDR3 is TGTGCCAGCAGCACCTCACCGAACACCGGGGAGCTGTTTTTT. Filled out from reference TRBV9 and TRBJ2-2, the complete variable domain reads DSGVTQTPKHLITATGQRVTLRCSPRSGDLSVYWYQQSLDQGLQFLIQYYNGEERAKGNILERFSAQQFPDLHSELNLSSLELGDSALYFCASSTSPNTGELFFGEGSRLTVL.

The chain links TRBV10-2 to TRBJ2-5; 7 positions agree with TRBD1. In germline, CDR1 is WSHSY, CDR2 SAAADI. The J segment lost 1 base and the V segment lost 9 bases, leaving 5 bases of the junction unmatched. The CDR3 sequence is 13 residues long. CDR3 sequence: CASSGQLQETQYF. In nucleotides, the CDR3 is TGCGCCAGTTCGGGACAGCTCCAAGAGACCCAGTACTTC.

The J gene is TRBJ2-1, the V gene TRBV11-2; 7 positions agree with TRBD2. The CDR3 runs to 12 residues. The V gene end was trimmed by 5 bases and the J gene end by 9 bases; junction bases not matched to a gene: 4. Germline V gene lookup returns CDR1 SGHAT and CDR2 FQNNGV. The CDR3, as DNA: TGTGCCAGCAGCCCAAGCGGGGCTGAGCAGTTCTTC. Amino acid sequence: CASSPSGAEQFF.

The rearrangement uses TRBV28 and TRBJ1-2; 11 bases match TRBD1. In germline, CDR1 is MDHEN, CDR2 SYDVKM. The CDR3 extends over 16 amino acids. Trimming took 6 bases from V and 6 from J; bases not matched to a gene: 12. CDR3 DNA: TGTGCCAGCAGCCGAAAGCGGACAGGGGGCAGGGATGGCTACACCTTC. It is translated as CASSRKRTGGRDGYTF.

The chain carries TRBV27 and TRBJ2-1; D could derive from TRBD1 or TRBD2 (5 bases each). This CDR3 has 13 amino acids. Per germline, CDR1 MNHEY and CDR2 SMNVEV (reference sequence). V was clipped by 7 bases and J by 4 bases, with 11 bases between them. The CDR3 spells CASMGTGYNEQFF. CDR3 DNA: TGTGCCAGCATGGGGACGGGGTACAATGAGCAGTTCTTC.